The 21 T cell receptor beta chains below all came from one sample that was sequenced in a study of CD8 T cells in ankylosing spondylitis. One entry per CDR3 protein, called by TCRdb with MiXCR from the 5' RACE reads. The top ten hold 2.6% of the sample, which has roughly 250,000 distinct CDR3 sequences, roughly a tenth seen once. Sequences were obtained from blood, either unsorted or a sorted T cell fraction (not recorded which). Source of these receptors: a male donor with ankylosing spondylitis or in good health (not recorded which).

CDR3 nucleotides: TGTGCCAGCAGCCAAGATCGGCCCATGCGGACTAGTATCTCCAATGAGCAGTTCTTC. It yields the protein CASSQDRPMRTSISNEQFF. The rearrangement links TRBV3-1 to TRBJ2-1; 7 nucleotides line up with TRBD2. V lost 0 bases to trimming and J lost 6 bases; unmatched junction nucleotides: 17. The CDR3 is 19 residues long. Germline CDR1 and CDR2: LGHDT and YNNKEL (reference sequence).

This clonotype was observed many times. The V gene is TRBV3-1, the J gene TRBJ2-7; D may match TRBD1 or TRBD2 (5 bases each). The CDR3 length is 13 residues. From germline, CDR1 is LGHDT and CDR2 YNNKEL (reference sequence). The V and J ends lost 4 bases and 5 bases respectively, with 12 bases between them. The CDR3 sequence: CASSPDGDHEQYF. The CDR3, as DNA: TGTGCCAGCAGCCCGGACGGGGACCACGAGCAGTACTTC.

There are many counts of this clonotype. J is TRBJ1-1 and V is TRBV6-1; 9 bases align to TRBD1. The CDR3 has 15 residues. J was trimmed by 1 base and V by 7 bases; bases with no gene match: 7. The germline V gene has CDR1 MNHNS and CDR2 SASEGT. The CDR3 DNA reads as TGTGCCAGCACTACAGGGGGCCTCGGGAACACTGAAGCTTTCTTT. Amino acids: CASTTGGLGNTEAFF.

This clonotype was detected many times. The J gene is TRBJ2-3, the V gene TRBV12-3 or TRBV12-4, with a weak D call TRBD1 (6 bases). V dropped 2 bases and J dropped 2 bases, with 8 bases sitting between them. The CDR3 is 14 amino acids. The CDR3 region is CASSLRQVTDTQYF. The CDR3 DNA reads TGTGCCAGCAGTTTACGACAGGTCACAGATACGCAGTATTTT.

This rearrangement joins TRBV20-1 to TRBJ1-2, with D unclear. V dropped 7 bases and J dropped 6 bases, with 15 bases sitting between them. The CDR3 has 12 amino acids. Germline-derived CDR1 and CDR2 are DFQATT and SNEGSKA (reference sequence). CDR3 nucleotides: TGCAGTGGAGGGTGGCTGATCGATGGCTACACCTTC. This translates into CSGGWLIDGYTF.

This clonotype was counted a few times. The chain has TRBV6-1 and TRBJ1-5, with 8 positions matching TRBD1. CDR1 and CDR2 (germline): MNHNS, SASEGT. This CDR3 is built from 14 residues. The J segment lost 4 bases and the V segment lost 4 bases, leaving 3 bases of the junction unmatched. The CDR3 reads CASSGQGRNQPQHF. The CDR3 region has the DNA TGTGCCAGCAGTGGACAGGGGAGGAATCAGCCCCAGCATTTT.

This clonotype was counted at least ten times. The rearrangement uses TRBV11-3 and TRBJ1-1; unclear D gene. CDR1 and CDR2 from the germline V gene are SGHNT and YENEEA. This CDR3 comprises 15 residues. Trimming pared 3 bases from V and 6 bases from J, leaving 17 bases between. The CDR3: CASSFSLLIRAEAFF. CDR3 nucleotides: TGTGCCAGCAGCTTTTCCCTACTTATACGGGCTGAAGCTTTCTTT.

Ten or more counts support this clonotype. This chain links TRBV5-1 with TRBJ2-1, with 9 bases aligning to TRBD1. Per the germline V gene, CDR1 is SGHRS and CDR2 is YFSETQ. This CDR3 contains 15 residues. V dropped 4 bases and J dropped 2; count of bases not matched to a gene: 4. The CDR3 protein is CASSRGQGTYNEQFF. CDR3 DNA: TGCGCCAGCAGCAGGGGACAGGGCACCTACAATGAGCAGTTCTTC. Complete variable domain (other parts from reference TRBV5-1 and TRBJ2-1): KAGVTQTPRYLIKTRGQQVTLSCSPISGHRSVSWYQQTPGQGLQFLFEYFSETQRNKGNFPGRFSGRQFSNSRSEMNVSTLELGDSALYLCASSRGQGTYNEQFFGPGTRLTVL.

The genes are TRBV7-9 and TRBJ2-5; D remains ambiguous. V lost 1 base and J lost 0, with 6 bases in between. This CDR3 is 14 amino acids long. CDR1 and CDR2 (germline): SEHNR, FQNEAQ (reference sequence). CDR3 coding DNA: TGTGCCAGCAGCTTAGTTGGGAACCAAGAGACCCAGTACTTC. This translates into CASSLVGNQETQYF.

The chain joins TRBV9 to TRBJ2-2, with D tentatively TRBD1 (7 bases). The CDR3 consists of 14 residues. In germline, CDR1 is SGDLS, CDR2 YYNGEE. V gave up 4 bases and J gave up 8 bases, with 15 bases separating them. The CDR3 loop reads CASSWGQRAGELFF. The CDR3 coding sequence is TGTGCCAGCAGCTGGGGACAGCGGGCTGGGGAGCTGTTTTTT.

This clonotype appeared many times. J is TRBJ2-3 and V is TRBV30; D might be TRBD2 (6 bases). This CDR3 is built from 15 residues. Germline CDR1 is GTSNPN and CDR2 is SVGIG (reference sequence). V was pared by 3 bases and J by 1 base, with 14 bases between. The CDR3 here is CAWSLTSRRTDTQYF. The CDR3 DNA is TGTGCCTGGAGCTTAACTAGCCGACGCACAGATACGCAGTATTTT.

This clonotype occurred many times. V gene TRBV7-6 combines with J gene TRBJ2-5; D may be TRBD1 (5 bases). Germline V gene data show CDR1 as SGHVS and CDR2 as FNYEAQ. The CDR3 is 13 residues long. V was trimmed by 1 base and J by 7 bases, leaving 10 bases between them. CDR3 amino acids: CASSLGQGGTQYF. CDR3 nucleotide sequence: TGTGCCAGCAGCTTAGGGCAGGGTGGGACCCAGTACTTC.

The rearrangement uses TRBV7-2 and TRBJ2-7; D might be TRBD1 (5 bases). CDR3 length: 15 amino acids. V dropped 3 bases and J dropped 3 bases, with 15 bases sitting between them. Germline V CDR1 and CDR2: SGHTA, FQGNSA. The CDR3 sequence is CASSFKSDNLYEQYF. The CDR3 DNA sequence: TGTGCCAGCAGCTTTAAGTCGGACAACCTCTACGAGCAGTACTTC.

This clonotype came up many times. J is TRBJ1-1 and V is TRBV3-1, with D maybe TRBD1 (6 bases). CDR3 length: 14 amino acids. V lost 6 bases to trimming and J lost 2 bases, with 13 bases between them. The germline CDR1 and CDR2 sequences are LGHDT and YNNKEL (reference sequence). The CDR3 here is CASRGGTPNTEAFF. In DNA form, the CDR3 reads TGTGCCAGCAGGGGCGGGACACCCAACACTGAAGCTTTCTTT.

The chain combines TRBV11-3 with TRBJ2-3; 7 nucleotides match TRBD2. The junction had 8 bases not matched to a gene; V was cut back by 5 bases and J by 3 bases. The CDR3 runs 15 residues. Germline assignment: CDR1 SGHNT and CDR2 YENEEA. This CDR3 is CASSAGLGGTDTQYF. The CDR3 DNA reads TGTGCCAGCAGCGCCGGACTAGGAGGGACAGATACGCAGTATTTT.

This clonotype was observed once. This sequence joins TRBV12-3 or TRBV12-4 and TRBJ1-1, with D unresolved. The CDR3 runs 13 residues. V was cut by 6 bases and J by 1 base, with 9 bases left in between. The CDR3 here is CASRPQKNTEAFF. The CDR3 coding sequence is TGTGCCAGCAGGCCACAGAAGAACACTGAAGCTTTCTTT.

This clonotype was recorded at least ten times. J is TRBJ2-7 and V is TRBV4-1, with 7 bases aligning to TRBD1. In germline, CDR1 is MGHRA, CDR2 YSYEKL. J was trimmed by 5 bases and V by 1 base; bases with no gene match: 8. CDR3 length: 15 residues. This CDR3 is CASSQVQRDSHEQYF. The CDR3 nucleotides read TGCGCCAGCAGCCAAGTACAGAGGGACAGCCACGAGCAGTACTTC.

The sample holds a few counts of this clonotype. This rearrangement joins TRBV12-3 or TRBV12-4 to TRBJ1-5; tentatively, D is TRBD1 (5 bases). V was cut by 3 bases and J by 2 bases, with 11 bases left in between. The CDR3 runs 15 residues. CDR3 DNA: TGTGCCAGCAGTTTGGGGGGGTTAGGCAATCAGCCCCAGCATTTT. Protein product: CASSLGGLGNQPQHF.

Comment on this clonotype: A much larger clone lies one base from this, so it may be a read error. J is TRBJ2-2 and V is TRBV27, with TRBD2 matching 10 bases. There are 19 residues in the CDR3. Germline CDR1 and CDR2: MNHEY and SMNVEV (reference sequence). Losses at the gene ends were 6 bases for V and 4 bases for J; bases not matched to a gene: 17. The CDR3 protein is CASSPRTSGSLQGTGELFF. The CDR3 bases are TGTGCCAGCAGCCCACGGACTAGCGGTTCATTGCAGGGCACCGGGGAGCTGTTTTTT.

The chain joins TRBV20-1 to TRBJ2-6; D unclear. Germline assignment: CDR1 DFQATT and CDR2 SNEGSKA (reference sequence). The CDR3 loop spans 13 amino acids. V shed 6 bases and J shed 0 bases, with 6 bases lying between them. The DNA for the CDR3 is TGCAGTGCCCGGCACTCTGGGGCCAACGTCCTGACTTTC. As protein: CSARHSGANVLTF.

This clonotype was found many times. The chain is built from TRBV5-1 and TRBJ2-1; perhaps TRBD2 as D (7 bases). Trimming took 4 bases from V and 3 from J, leaving 23 bases between them. The CDR3 is 18 amino acids. Germline V gives CDR1 SGHRS, CDR2 YFSETQ. DNA for the CDR3: TGCGCCAGCAGCCCCAAGGTTATCGTGGGGGGGCACTACAATGAGCAGTTCTTC. Translated: CASSPKVIVGGHYNEQFF.